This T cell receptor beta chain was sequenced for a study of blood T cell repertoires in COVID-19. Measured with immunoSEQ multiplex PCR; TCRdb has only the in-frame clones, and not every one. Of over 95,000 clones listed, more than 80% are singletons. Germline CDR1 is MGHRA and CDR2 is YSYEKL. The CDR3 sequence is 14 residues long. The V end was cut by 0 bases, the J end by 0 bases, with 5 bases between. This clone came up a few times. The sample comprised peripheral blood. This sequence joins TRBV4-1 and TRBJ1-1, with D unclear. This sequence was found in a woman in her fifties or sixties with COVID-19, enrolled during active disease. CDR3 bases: TGCGCCAGCAGCCAAGAAGCTGTGAACACTGAAGCTTTCTTT. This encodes CASSQEAVNTEAFF.